Described below is a single T cell receptor beta chain sequence and its context. Its antigen is unknown. Base qualities are missing; no much larger clone stands one base away. The sample belongs to a study of CD8 T cells in ankylosing spondylitis (dated by TCRdb to 2016 to 2017). Broadly, across the study: To find TCR variants linked to disease, the study profiled T cell receptor beta repertoires in ankylosing spondylitis patients and healthy donors. The full study cohort comprised around 23 ankylosing spondylitis patients and some 110 healthy donors. Samples of peripheral blood were taken, and for ankylosing spondylitis patients, synovial fluid was collected as well.

The germline V gene gives CDR1 as SGHVS and CDR2 as FQNEAQ. The CDR3 measures 17 amino acids from cysteine to phenylalanine. Solely the CDR3 DNA is kept, with 51 bases framed from the first base. Trimming at the junction amounts to 1 base on V and 0 bases on J, and the germline ends lie 13 bases apart. Sequencer: Illumina HiSeq 2500. Quantitative 5'-RACE with molecular barcodes was used to prepare TCR beta libraries. On the authors' methods: A new computational method, built on a probabilistic model of VDJ rearrangement, was used to identify disease-linked TCR variants. TCRdb reworked the public reads: Q25 trimming with fastp, MiXCR clone assembly, productive beta chains retained. Each CDR3 protein gets just one entry, which takes the most common genes and DNA from the rows behind it. These V and J calls rely on TCRdb rather than the paper's analysis. This sample holds about 440,000 distinct CDR3 sequences; roughly a sixth were observed only once. In total, the top ten clones hold around 0.92% of the sample.

What the study reported, not specific to this receptor: According to the report, matched synovial fluid samples from ankylosing spondylitis patients were significantly enriched for the disease-linked clones. Some motif variants were previously reported in synovial fluid and blood of reactive arthritis patients, suggesting common disease-initiation mechanisms. Blood from ankylosing spondylitis patients appeared to be characterized by a TCR beta motif made up of under ten highly homologous amino acid variants. The disease-linked clones had a CD8+ phenotype and were found at relatively low frequencies in peripheral blood.

The sequenced material came from blood, either unsorted or a sorted T cell fraction (not recorded which). This chain joins TRBV7-8 to TRBJ1-5; the D gene lacks a confident call. The source is a male donor with ankylosing spondylitis. The CDR3 protein sequence reads: CASSLVASVTSNQPQHF. DNA sequence: TGTGCCAGCAGCTTAGTTGCATCAGTGACTAGCAATCAGCCCCAGCATTTT.